This T cell receptor (beta chain) is drawn from a study of blood T cell repertoires in COVID-19 (dated by TCRdb to 2020 to 2022). Regarding the study in general: Samples from collaborators originated in the United States, Italy and Spain and spanned both the acute and convalescent phases of COVID-19. The sample metadata nearly always contained a de-identified subject ID, COVID-19 status, age in years and sex. A freely available public database, intended as a resource for researchers studying the immune response to SARS-CoV-2, is where the repertoires were released. The material from the prospective study consisted of cDNA or gDNA derived from T cells, B-cell-depleted T cells, or PBMCs. HLA class I and class II types, where available, came from metadata supplied by the sample provider rather than from assay-based typing. The dataset comprised deeply sampled blood TCRbeta repertoires from subjects exposed to, actively infected with, or recovered from COVID-19. Samples came from the ongoing ImmuneRACE study (first 160 participants) plus 1,254 subjects from 6 global collaborators. Study-wide conclusions, independent of this receptor: The quantity of clinical and demographic metadata differed by source and by participant and was supplied without curation.

The immunoSEQ Assay, a bias-controlled multiplex PCR, was used to amplify TCRbeta CDR3 regions from genomic DNA. Processing in the source paper ran as follows. Nucleated cell counts per sample were estimated from amplification of reference gene primers within the assay. Sequence reads were collapsed and filtered to measure the absolute abundance of every unique TCRbeta CDR3 rearrangement. For each sample, productive Simpson clonality was calculated as the square root of Simpson's diversity index across productive rearrangements. TCRdb took over this immuneACCESS table, retaining in-frame rearrangements with V and J assigned. Such tables are incomplete; in checked studies, under half of the missing clones stem from an unresolved V gene, and the remainder is unexplained. The D gene and trimming were derived from the DNA, and the V and J assignments and clone size from that table. This sample gives some 250,000 clones in total; around 88% of them show up just once. The top ten clonotypes cover just under 2% of the sample.

Collaborating institutions collected whole blood in K2EDTA tubes following their own protocols. For TCRbeta analysis, collaborators shipped samples in one of three forms: frozen whole blood, isolated PBMCs, or DNA extracted from either of those sample types. Comment on this clone: This receptor's antigen is unknown. Base quality data are lacking; no much larger clone is found one base away.

Trimming costs V 6 bases and J 0 bases, and their ends lie 4 bases apart. The CDR3 contains 11 residues, cysteine and phenylalanine counted. The only DNA kept is the CDR3, 33 bases in frame from the first base. CDR1 and CDR2 are drawn from the germline V gene (reference sequence): DFQATT, SNEGSKA. The receptor was isolated from a man aged 25 to 40 with active or convalescent COVID-19. Sequencing used peripheral blood. Here the chain combines TRBV20-1 and TRBJ2-3; the D gene is not confidently resolved. The nucleotide sequence is given as TGCAGTGCCCTTAGCACAGATACGCAGTATTTT. It translates as CSALSTDTQYF.